Below, 28 T cell receptor beta chains from the same sample are listed, as sequenced in a study of T cell changes during pregnancy in multiple sclerosis. The assay was immunoSEQ multiplex PCR, and TCRdb's table has in-frame clones only and misses some. The table shows some 120,000 clones, with roughly 95% occurring only once. The sample here was peripheral blood, taken after pregnancy. These receptors originate from a female donor with multiple sclerosis, enrolled in a pregnancy study.

The chain combines TRBV4-1 with TRBJ2-1; 13 bases fit TRBD2. Germline V CDR1 and CDR2: MGHRA, YSYEKL. CDR3 length: 17 amino acids. V was clipped by 1 base and J by 6 bases; unmatched bases: 6. CDR3 nucleotides: TGCGCCAGCAGCCAAGTAAGACTAGCGGGAGGCCTCAATGAGCAGTTCTTC. Amino acids: CASSQVRLAGGLNEQFF.

This chain connects TRBV4-3 to TRBJ2-7; tentative D call: TRBD1 (5 bases). The V end was cut by 0 bases, the J end by 4 bases, with 13 bases between. The germline V gene encodes CDR1 LGHNA and CDR2 YSLEER. This CDR3 has 15 amino acids. The CDR3 loop reads CASSQDFGRAYEQYF. CDR3 bases: TGCGCCAGCAGCCAAGATTTTGGCAGGGCGTACGAGCAGTACTTC.

The rearrangement links TRBV7-9 to TRBJ1-2; TRBD1 might be the D (5 bases). Germline V gene lookup returns CDR1 SEHNR and CDR2 FQNEAQ (reference sequence). Trimming removed 2 bases from V and 5 bases from J, with 12 bases in between. The CDR3 length is 14 residues. This CDR3 is CASSLMASGYGYTF. The DNA for the CDR3 is TGTGCCAGCAGCTTAATGGCCTCAGGGTATGGCTACACCTTC. The full variable domain, with the rest looked up from reference TRBV7-9 and TRBJ1-2, is DTGVSQNPRHKITKRGQNVTFRCDPISEHNRLYWYRQTLGQGPEFLTYFQNEAQLEKSRLLSDRFSAERPKGSFSTLEIQRTEQGDSAMYLCASSLMASGYGYTFGSGTRLTVV.

The chain is built from TRBV5-1 and TRBJ2-1, with D possibly TRBD2 on 6 matching bases. V was pared by 4 bases and J by 6 bases, with 17 bases between. Germline CDR1 reads SGHRS; CDR2 reads YFSETQ. The CDR3 has 15 residues. CDR3 coding DNA: TGCGCCAGCAGCCCAGGGACTCAGAGGTTCAATGAGCAGTTCTTC. This gives the protein CASSPGTQRFNEQFF.

The V call is TRBV28, the J call TRBJ2-7; TRBD1 matches 7 bases. Germline V CDR1 and CDR2: MDHEN, SYDVKM. The CDR3 totals 16 residues. J lost 3 bases, V lost 4 bases, and 12 bases had no gene match. The CDR3 here is CASSSPRGPGGYEQYF. CDR3 DNA: TGTGCCAGCAGTTCCCCAAGGGGGCCAGGGGGCTACGAGCAGTACTTC.

The J gene is TRBJ2-7, the V gene TRBV4-1, with TRBD2 matching over 16 bases. Germline V CDR1 and CDR2: MGHRA, YSYEKL. The J segment lost 2 bases and the V segment lost 3 bases, leaving 1 base of the junction unmatched. This CDR3 has 16 amino acids. The CDR3, as DNA: TGCGCCAGCAGCCAGGGACTAGCGGGAGGGCCCTACGAGCAGTACTTC. Translation: CASSQGLAGGPYEQYF.

In regard to this clone: Other DNA sequences from this sample encode an identical CDR3 as well. The V call is TRBV15, the J call TRBJ1-1; D remains unclear. CDR3 length: 15 amino acids. V dropped 1 base and J dropped 2 bases, with 11 bases sitting between them. Per the germline V gene, CDR1 is LNHNV and CDR2 is YYDKDF (reference sequence). Here the CDR3 reads CATSRGGGPNTEAFF. CDR3 nucleotides: TGTGCCACCAGCAGAGGAGGAGGGCCTAACACTGAAGCTTTCTTT. Full variable domain (missing parts from reference TRBV15 and TRBJ1-1): DAMVIQNPRYQVTQFGKPVTLSCSQTLNHNVMYWYQQKSSQAPKLLFHYYDKDFNNEADTPDNFQSRRPNTSFCFLDIRSPGLGDTAMYLCATSRGGGPNTEAFFGQGTRLTVV.

J is TRBJ2-1 and V is TRBV5-6; TRBD1 matches 8 bases. Germline values: CDR1 SGHDT, CDR2 YYEEEE. Trimming at V came to 6 bases and at J to 7 bases, leaving 9 bases not matched to a gene. The CDR3 is 14 residues long. The CDR3 nucleotides read TGTGCCAGCACCTCAGGGGGCGCGGGGAATGAGCAGTTCTTC. This sequence encodes CASTSGGAGNEQFF. The full variable domain, in which reference TRBV5-6 and TRBJ2-1 provide the parts outside the CDR3, is DAGVTQSPTHLIKTRGQQVTLRCSPKSGHDTVSWYQQALGQGPQFIFQYYEEEERQRGNFPDRFSGHQFPNYSSELNVNALLLGDSALYLCASTSGGAGNEQFFGPGTRLTVL.

This clone was seen once. This rearrangement joins TRBV9 to TRBJ1-1; D possibly corresponds to TRBD1 (6 bases). The CDR3 length is 15 residues. The ends were cut back, 0 bases at V and 1 base at J, with 10 bases in the middle. Looked up from germline, CDR1 is SGDLS and CDR2 is YYNGEE. DNA for the CDR3: TGTGCCAGCAGCGTAGACACAGGGCAGAACACTGAAGCTTTCTTT. As protein: CASSVDTGQNTEAFF.

This rearrangement joins TRBV30 to TRBJ2-5; D call uncertain. The CDR3 loop spans 13 amino acids. Germline loops: CDR1 GTSNPN, CDR2 SVGIG (reference sequence). Trimming took 0 bases from V and 2 from J, leaving 7 bases between them. CDR3 protein: CAWSVGVQETQYF. CDR3 DNA: TGTGCCTGGAGTGTTGGAGTACAAGAGACCCAGTACTTC.

This clone came up once. The rearrangement uses TRBV15 and TRBJ2-7; 8 bases line up with TRBD1. The ends lost 5 bases at V and 2 bases at J; junction bases unmatched: 5. The CDR3 has 14 amino acids. Germline loops: CDR1 LNHNV, CDR2 YYDKDF (reference sequence). The CDR3 DNA follows: TGTGCCACCAGCGGGGCAGGGGGCCCCTACGAGCAGTACTTC. It yields the protein CATSGAGGPYEQYF.

Written as DNA, the CDR3 is TGTGCCAGCGGACCTGGGTGGGAGTACCGCACAGATACGCAGTATTTT. Translating it yields CASGPGWEYRTDTQYF. The genes are TRBV28 and TRBJ2-3, with D possibly being TRBD2 (5 bases). V gave up 8 bases and J gave up 1 base, with 19 bases separating them. Germline V lookup: CDR1 MDHEN, CDR2 SYDVKM. The length of the CDR3 is 16 residues.

This clone was seen a single time. The chain combines TRBV27 with TRBJ2-3, with 9 bases identical to TRBD2. This CDR3 has 13 residues. J gave up 3 bases and V 6 bases, and 1 base lay outside the gene matches. CDR1 and CDR2 from the germline V gene are MNHEY and SMNVEV (reference sequence). The CDR3 DNA reads TGTGCCAGCAGAACTAGCGGGACAGATACGCAGTATTTT. Translated: CASRTSGTDTQYF.

For the CDR3, the DNA is TGTGCCAGCAGCCCGGGGATGATGAGCACTGAAGCTTTCTTT. Its translation: CASSPGMMSTEAFF. The chain employs TRBV28 and TRBJ1-1; D gene ambiguous. V was shortened by 6 bases and J by 4 bases, with 15 bases between the two germline ends. Germline CDR1 MDHEN, CDR2 SYDVKM. The CDR3 has 14 residues.

This chain links TRBV10-3 with TRBJ2-7; weak D call: TRBD2 (6 bases). CDR3 length: 11 residues. V gave up 6 bases and J gave up 3 bases, with 6 bases separating them. The germline V gene encodes CDR1 ENHRY and CDR2 SYGVKD. The CDR3 here is CAIRRDYEQYF. The CDR3 DNA is TGTGCCATCAGGCGGGACTACGAGCAGTACTTC.

The rearrangement joins TRBV13 to TRBJ2-5; D gene unclear. The V end was cut by 0 bases, the J end by 4 bases, with 9 bases between. CDR3 length: 14 residues. In germline, CDR1 is PRHDT, CDR2 FYEKMQ (reference sequence). In nucleotides, the CDR3 is TGTGCCAGCAGCTTAGGTAGGAGAATAGAGACCCAGTACTTC. It translates to CASSLGRRIETQYF.

The chain employs TRBV30 and TRBJ1-3; tentatively, D is TRBD1 (5 bases). Germline CDR1 and CDR2: GTSNPN and SVGIG (reference sequence). The CDR3 is 15 residues long. The V and J ends lost 4 bases and 0 bases respectively, with 13 bases between them. The CDR3 loop reads CAWTGGASSGNTIYF. The CDR3 bases are TGTGCCTGGACGGGGGGTGCTAGCTCTGGAAACACCATATATTTT. The variable domain in full, with the rest retrieved from reference TRBV30 and TRBJ1-3, is SQTIHQWPATLVQPVGSPLSLECTVEGTSNPNLYWYRQAAGRGLQLLFYSVGIGQISSEVPQNLSASRPQDRQFILSSKKLLLSDSGFYLCAWTGGASSGNTIYFGEGSWLTVV.

CDR3 in amino acids: CASSPQTSGGYNEQFF. Here the CDR3 DNA reads TGCGCCAGCAGCCCCCAGACTAGCGGGGGTTACAATGAGCAGTTCTTC. The genes are TRBV4-1 and TRBJ2-1; 12 positions match TRBD2. Germline trimming cut 4 bases from V and 4 bases from J; bases unmatched to any gene: 5. The CDR3 contains 16 residues. Germline-derived CDR1 and CDR2 are MGHRA and YSYEKL.

CDR3 amino acids: CASSSGGTGYGYTF. The CDR3 nucleotides are TGTGCCAGCAGCTCAGGGGGCACAGGCTATGGCTACACCTTC. This chain connects TRBV5-4 to TRBJ1-2; the match to TRBD1 covers 8 bases. This CDR3 region has 14 residues. V gave up 3 bases and J gave up 4 bases; unmatched junction bases: 5. CDR1 and CDR2 from the germline V gene are SGHNT and YYREEE (reference sequence).

The V and J genes are TRBV10-3 and TRBJ2-3, with a possible D match to TRBD2 (6 bases). CDR1 and CDR2 from the germline V gene are ENHRY and SYGVKD. CDR3 length: 15 amino acids. The V end was cut by 7 bases, the J end by 5 bases, with 19 bases between. The CDR3 loop is CAINSGLAGIDTQYF. CDR3 coding DNA: TGTGCCATCAACTCGGGACTGGCCGGGATAGATACGCAGTATTTT.

This sequence joins TRBV11-2 and TRBJ2-7; D might be TRBD2 (6 bases). The CDR3 is 14 residues long. The V end was cut by 5 bases, the J end by 3 bases, with 14 bases between. Germline-derived CDR1 and CDR2 are SGHAT and FQNNGV. The CDR3 DNA reads TGTGCCAGCAGCACCTATCGGGGGATCTACGAGCAGTACTTC. It is translated as CASSTYRGIYEQYF. Looking up the rest from reference TRBV11-2 and TRBJ2-7 gives the full variable domain: EAGVAQSPRYKIIEKRQSVAFWCNPISGHATLYWYQQILGQGPKLLIQFQNNGVVDDSQLPKDRFSAERLKGVDSTLKIQPAKLEDSAVYLCASSTYRGIYEQYFGPGTRLTVT.

The chain is built from TRBV15 and TRBJ1-1; 10 positions match TRBD1. The V and J ends lost 0 bases and 1 base, in that order; junction bases with no gene match: 8. The CDR3 consists of 18 residues. The germline CDR1 and CDR2 sequences are LNHNV and YYDKDF (reference sequence). CDR3 amino acids: CATSRDKGQGTWNTEAFF. The CDR3 bases are TGTGCCACCAGCAGAGATAAGGGACAGGGGACATGGAACACTGAAGCTTTCTTT.

The chain links TRBV14 to TRBJ2-7; a weak D match, TRBD2 (6 bases). This CDR3 is 13 amino acids long. Germline CDR1 reads SGHDN; CDR2 reads FVKESK. V lost 3 bases and J lost 2, with 8 bases in between. CDR3 loop: CASSQGGTYEQYF. The CDR3 DNA reads as TGTGCCAGCAGCCAGGGGGGTACCTACGAGCAGTACTTC. Drawing the rest from reference TRBV14 and TRBJ2-7, the complete variable domain is EAGVTQFPSHSVIEKGQTVTLRCDPISGHDNLYWYRRVMGKEIKFLLHFVKESKQDESGMPNNRFLAERTGGTYSTLKVQPAELEDSGVYFCASSQGGTYEQYFGPGTRLTVT.

The rearrangement links TRBV6-6 to TRBJ1-3; TRBD1 might be the D (5 bases). V gave up 0 bases and J gave up 2 bases, with 8 bases separating them. Per germline, CDR1 MNHNY and CDR2 SVGAGI (reference sequence). The CDR3 is 15 residues long. The CDR3 loop reads CASSYSGGAGNTIYF. CDR3 bases: TGTGCCAGCAGTTACTCAGGAGGGGCTGGAAACACCATATATTTT.

The chain couples TRBV15 to TRBJ2-7, with D perhaps matching TRBD1 (6 bases). Germline V gene lookup returns CDR1 LNHNV and CDR2 YYDKDF (reference sequence). CDR3 length: 13 amino acids. The V and J ends lost 1 base and 6 bases respectively, with 10 bases between them. The CDR3 sequence: CATSRGVGAEQYF. CDR3 nucleotide sequence: TGTGCCACCAGCAGAGGAGTGGGGGCCGAGCAGTACTTC.

The DNA for the CDR3 is TGTGCCACCAGCAACTCGAACACCGGGGAGCTGTTTTTT. This codes for CATSNSNTGELFF. This rearrangement joins TRBV15 to TRBJ2-2; D remains unclear. The CDR3 loop spans 13 amino acids. Germline V CDR1 and CDR2: LNHNV, YYDKDF (reference sequence). Deletions cut 4 bases from V and 0 bases from J, with 3 bases between.

This clone was detected a few times. The chain is built from TRBV7-8 and TRBJ2-4; 11 bases are shared with TRBD2. The CDR3 spans 18 residues. CDR1 is SGHVS, CDR2 FQNEAQ, per germline. Losses at the gene ends were 2 bases for V and 6 bases for J; bases not matched to a gene: 12. CDR3 DNA: TGTGCCAGCAGCTTAATCGGGCTAGCGGGAGGAACTGGAAACATTCAGTACTTC. Amino acid sequence: CASSLIGLAGGTGNIQYF.

The rearrangement uses TRBV19 and TRBJ2-7; tentative D call: TRBD2 (6 bases). Trimming stripped 3 bases from V and 2 bases from J, with 14 bases between. The CDR3 length is 15 residues. Germline V CDR1 and CDR2: LNHDA, SQIVND (reference sequence). The CDR3 coding sequence is TGTGCCAGTAGTATCGTGGCGGACTACACCTACGAGCAGTACTTC. It yields the protein CASSIVADYTYEQYF.